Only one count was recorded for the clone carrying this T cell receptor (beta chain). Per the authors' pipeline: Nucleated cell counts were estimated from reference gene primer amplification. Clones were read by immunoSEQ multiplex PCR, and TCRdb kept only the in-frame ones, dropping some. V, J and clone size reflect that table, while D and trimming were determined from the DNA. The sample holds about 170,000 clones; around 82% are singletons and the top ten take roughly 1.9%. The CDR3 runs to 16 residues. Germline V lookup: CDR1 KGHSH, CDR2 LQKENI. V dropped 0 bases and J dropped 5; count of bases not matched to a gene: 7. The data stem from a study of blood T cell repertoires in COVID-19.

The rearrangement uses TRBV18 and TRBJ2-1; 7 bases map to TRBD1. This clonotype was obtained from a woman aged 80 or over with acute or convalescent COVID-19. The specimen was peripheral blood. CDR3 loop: CASSPPARGNHNEQFF. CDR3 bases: TGTGCCAGCTCACCACCAGCCAGGGGGAATCACAATGAGCAGTTCTTC. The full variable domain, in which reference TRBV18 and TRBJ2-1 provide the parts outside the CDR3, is NAGVMQNPRHLVRRRGQEARLRCSPMKGHSHVYWYRQLPEEGLKFMVYLQKENIIDESGMPKERFSAEFPKEGPSILRIQQVVRGDSAAYFCASSPPARGNHNEQFFGPGTRLTVL.